The 20 T cell receptor beta chains below all came from one sample that was sequenced in a study of T cells in Graves' hyperthyroidism and ophthalmopathy. It was RNA transcripts that yielded the amplified TCR beta CDR3 regions. Using the HTBI primer set, a first-round RT-PCR was run on the TCR CDR3. One entry per CDR3 protein, called by TCRdb with MiXCR from the multiplex PCR reads. The top ten hold less than 55% of the sample, which has approximately 530,000 distinct CDR3 sequences, roughly 21% seen once. The source material was blood. These receptors all come from a man aged 40-49 years with Graves' ophthalmopathy.

In its sample, this clonotype was seen a few times. The chain recombines TRBV6-2 or TRBV6-3 with TRBJ2-2; TRBD1 might be the D (6 bases). CDR1 and CDR2 (germline): MNHEY, SVGEGT. V was shortened by 4 bases and J by 6 bases, with 15 bases between the two germline ends. The CDR3 has 15 amino acids. This chain's CDR3 is CASSSGQGKPGELFF. The CDR3 DNA sequence: TGTGCCAGCAGTTCCGGGCAGGGGAAGCCCGGGGAGCTGTTTTTT.

This clonotype was counted ten times or more. J is TRBJ2-1 and V is TRBV5-1; 9 bases line up with TRBD2. This CDR3 has 14 residues. J lost 8 bases, V lost 4 bases, and 7 bases had no gene match. The V gene's germline CDR1 is SGHRS and CDR2 YFSETQ. The CDR3 coding sequence is TGCGCCAGCAGCCCGGGACTAGCTGCCGATGAGCAGTTCTTC. This sequence encodes CASSPGLAADEQFF.

The chain employs TRBV5-4 and TRBJ1-1, with 8 bases matching TRBD1. The CDR3 runs to 15 residues. Trimming took 4 bases from V and 0 from J; bases not matched to a gene: 5. Germline loops: CDR1 SGHNT, CDR2 YYREEE (reference sequence). The CDR3 DNA reads as TGTGCCAGCAGCACCCGGGACAGGTTGAACACTGAAGCTTTCTTT. Translated: CASSTRDRLNTEAFF. The whole variable domain, remainder taken from reference TRBV5-4 and TRBJ1-1, is ETGVTQSPTHLIKTRGQQVTLRCSSQSGHNTVSWYQQALGQGPQFIFQYYREEENGRGNFPPRFSGLQFPNYSSELNVNALELDDSALYLCASSTRDRLNTEAFFGQGTRLTVV.

The CDR3 here is CASRQGAPGNTIYF. The CDR3 bases are TGTGCCAGCAGGCAGGGGGCTCCTGGAAACACCATATATTTT. The rearrangement uses TRBV2 and TRBJ1-3; TRBD1 aligns across 8 bases. Looked up from germline, CDR1 is SNHLY and CDR2 is FYNNEI. The CDR3 has 14 amino acids. J gave up 2 bases and V 6 bases, and 3 bases lay outside the gene matches.

The chain joins TRBV10-3 to TRBJ2-1, with D uncertain. The CDR3 totals 13 residues. Germline loops: CDR1 ENHRY, CDR2 SYGVKD. The V end was cut by 4 bases, the J end by 5 bases, with 9 bases between. The CDR3: CAISAIQDNEQFF. CDR3 coding DNA: TGTGCCATCAGTGCAATACAAGACAATGAGCAGTTCTTC.

The sample holds a few counts of this clonotype. The gene calls are TRBV19 and TRBJ2-1, with a tentative D call TRBD2 (6 bases). Germline-derived CDR1 and CDR2 are LNHDA and SQIVND (reference sequence). Trimming took off 8 bases at V and 7 bases at J, with 18 bases between the two ends. The CDR3 runs 14 residues. The CDR3 DNA reads as TGTGCCAGTGCGACTAGAATGGGCCTTAATGAGCAGTTCTTC. Its translation: CASATRMGLNEQFF.

The chain employs TRBV9 and TRBJ1-6, with TRBD1 identical over 8 bases. The germline V gene encodes CDR1 SGDLS and CDR2 YYNGEE. The CDR3 has 14 amino acids. Germline trimming cut 8 bases from V and 3 bases from J; bases unmatched to any gene: 4. Here the CDR3 reads CASSGQDYNSPLHF. CDR3 nucleotides: TGTGCCAGTTCGGGACAGGACTATAATTCACCCCTCCACTTT.

This clonotype was observed at least ten times. V usage is TRBV7-9 and J usage is TRBJ2-3, with a weak D call TRBD2 (6 bases). The CDR3 loop spans 15 amino acids. Trimming stripped 0 bases from V and 3 bases from J, with 10 bases between. Germline CDR1 reads SEHNR; CDR2 reads FQNEAQ (reference sequence). The CDR3 reads CASSLAEGWTDTQYF. CDR3 in DNA: TGTGCCAGCAGCTTAGCGGAGGGGTGGACAGATACGCAGTATTTT.

There are many counts of this clonotype. The rearrangement uses TRBV7-9 and TRBJ1-1, with a tentative D call TRBD1 (5 bases). V was shortened by 5 bases and J by 2 bases, with 9 bases between the two germline ends. Germline CDR1 and CDR2: SEHNR and FQNEAQ (reference sequence). This CDR3 spans 13 amino acids. DNA for the CDR3: TGTGCCAGCAGCCGCAGGGATAACACTGAAGCTTTCTTT. Translated: CASSRRDNTEAFF.

This clonotype was seen repeatedly, ten times or more. J is TRBJ1-1 and V is TRBV2; a weak D match, TRBD1 (5 bases). This CDR3 has 14 residues. CDR1 and CDR2 from the germline V gene are SNHLY and FYNNEI. Trimming took off 7 bases at V and 7 bases at J, with 19 bases between the two ends. The chain's CDR3 is CASNNLKGWNEAFF. The CDR3 DNA is TGTGCCAGCAACAACCTCAAGGGGTGGAATGAAGCTTTCTTT. Variable domain in full (rest from reference TRBV2 and TRBJ1-1): EPEVTQTPSHQVTQMGQEVILRCVPISNHLYFYWYRQILGQKVEFLVSFYNNEISEKSEIFDDQFSVERPDGSNFTLKIRSTKLEDSAMYFCASNNLKGWNEAFFGQGTRLTVV.

In its sample, this clonotype was seen many times. The chain links TRBV7-2 to TRBJ2-7; D ambiguous. The CDR3 is 14 amino acids. Between the trimmed V and J ends, which lost 4 bases and 2 bases, there was a span of 12 bases. In germline, CDR1 is SGHTA, CDR2 FQGNSA. The CDR3 DNA reads TGTGCCAGCAGCTCGAACACAGCTGCCTACGAGCAGTACTTC. This encodes CASSSNTAAYEQYF.

J is TRBJ1-2 and V is TRBV28; 9 bases align to TRBD1. CDR1 and CDR2 (germline): MDHEN, SYDVKM. This CDR3 has 13 residues. J lost 4 bases, V lost 10 bases, and 7 bases had no gene match. The CDR3 here is CAITGGAGYGYTF. CDR3 nucleotides: TGTGCCATCACAGGGGGCGCAGGCTATGGCTACACCTTC.

The V and J genes are TRBV7-3 and TRBJ2-2; TRBD1 is a possible D gene (5 bases). CDR3 length: 14 amino acids. V dropped 2 bases and J dropped 6 bases, with 10 bases sitting between them. The germline V gene has CDR1 SGHTA and CDR2 FQGTGA. The DNA of the CDR3 is TGTGCCAGCAGCTTAGAAGGGGTACCCGGGGAGCTGTTTTTT. This translates into CASSLEGVPGELFF.

This chain links TRBV7-3 with TRBJ2-7; 8 bases fit TRBD1. The V and J ends lost 2 bases and 2 bases, in that order; junction bases with no gene match: 2. CDR3 length equals 14 residues. Germline V lookup: CDR1 SGHTA, CDR2 FQGTGA. The CDR3: CASSLWDRPYEQYF. DNA of the CDR3: TGTGCCAGCAGCTTATGGGACAGGCCCTACGAGCAGTACTTC.

The gene calls are TRBV4-2 and TRBJ2-7; the D gene is possibly TRBD2 (6 bases). Looked up from germline, CDR1 is LGHNA and CDR2 is YNFKEQ. This CDR3 contains 15 residues. Trimming left V 3 bases short and J 5 bases short, with 17 bases between. CDR3 loop: CASSQSLAGRNEQYF. The CDR3 DNA reads TGTGCCAGCAGCCAGTCCCTGGCGGGACGAAACGAGCAGTACTTC.

This clonotype was counted many times. This chain joins TRBV18 and TRBJ2-5; maybe TRBD2 (6 bases). The germline CDR1 and CDR2 sequences are KGHSH and LQKENI. Trimming left V 6 bases short and J 4 bases short, with 6 bases between. The CDR3 is made up of 11 amino acids. CDR3: CASSGGETQYF. In DNA form, the CDR3 reads TGTGCCAGCTCCGGGGGAGAGACCCAGTACTTC.

This chain joins TRBV19 and TRBJ2-2; TRBD1 matches at 7 bases. The CDR3 covers 14 residues. J was trimmed by 5 bases and V by 7 bases; bases with no gene match: 7. Germline V gene data show CDR1 as LNHDA and CDR2 as SQIVND (reference sequence). CDR3 DNA sequence: TGTGCCAGTACCCGACAGGGCCTAACCGGGGAGCTGTTTTTT. Its protein product is CASTRQGLTGELFF.

The sample holds many counts of this clonotype. The V call is TRBV12-3 or TRBV12-4, the J call TRBJ1-2, with TRBD1 as a possible D gene (6 bases). The CDR3 loop spans 14 amino acids. The ends were cut back, 3 bases at V and 7 bases at J, with 15 bases in the middle. Written as DNA, the CDR3 is TGTGCCAGCAGTTTTTCCAGGGGCGGGAGTGGCTACACCTTC. It encodes CASSFSRGGSGYTF.

The gene calls are TRBV19 and TRBJ2-5, with D tentatively TRBD1 (6 bases). CDR1 is LNHDA, CDR2 SQIVND, per germline (reference sequence). V was cut by 6 bases and J by 1 base, with 15 bases left in between. The CDR3 totals 15 residues. The CDR3 protein is CASRAGQNFQETQYF. CDR3 in DNA: TGTGCCAGTAGGGCCGGACAGAACTTCCAAGAGACCCAGTACTTC.

This clonotype has ten or more counts. This chain connects TRBV7-9 to TRBJ2-1, with 9 bases lining up with TRBD2. The CDR3 is made up of 16 amino acids. The ends lost 5 bases at V and 4 bases at J; junction bases unmatched: 9. The germline CDR1 and CDR2 sequences are SEHNR and FQNEAQ (reference sequence). The DNA of the CDR3 is TGTGCCAGCAGCCCGATAGCGGGAGAGGGTTACAATGAGCAGTTCTTC. Residues: CASSPIAGEGYNEQFF. Using reference TRBV7-9 and TRBJ2-1 for the parts outside the CDR3, the full variable domain is DTGVSQNPRHKITKRGQNVTFRCDPISEHNRLYWYRQTLGQGPEFLTYFQNEAQLEKSRLLSDRFSAERPKGSFSTLEIQRTEQGDSAMYLCASSPIAGEGYNEQFFGPGTRLTVL.